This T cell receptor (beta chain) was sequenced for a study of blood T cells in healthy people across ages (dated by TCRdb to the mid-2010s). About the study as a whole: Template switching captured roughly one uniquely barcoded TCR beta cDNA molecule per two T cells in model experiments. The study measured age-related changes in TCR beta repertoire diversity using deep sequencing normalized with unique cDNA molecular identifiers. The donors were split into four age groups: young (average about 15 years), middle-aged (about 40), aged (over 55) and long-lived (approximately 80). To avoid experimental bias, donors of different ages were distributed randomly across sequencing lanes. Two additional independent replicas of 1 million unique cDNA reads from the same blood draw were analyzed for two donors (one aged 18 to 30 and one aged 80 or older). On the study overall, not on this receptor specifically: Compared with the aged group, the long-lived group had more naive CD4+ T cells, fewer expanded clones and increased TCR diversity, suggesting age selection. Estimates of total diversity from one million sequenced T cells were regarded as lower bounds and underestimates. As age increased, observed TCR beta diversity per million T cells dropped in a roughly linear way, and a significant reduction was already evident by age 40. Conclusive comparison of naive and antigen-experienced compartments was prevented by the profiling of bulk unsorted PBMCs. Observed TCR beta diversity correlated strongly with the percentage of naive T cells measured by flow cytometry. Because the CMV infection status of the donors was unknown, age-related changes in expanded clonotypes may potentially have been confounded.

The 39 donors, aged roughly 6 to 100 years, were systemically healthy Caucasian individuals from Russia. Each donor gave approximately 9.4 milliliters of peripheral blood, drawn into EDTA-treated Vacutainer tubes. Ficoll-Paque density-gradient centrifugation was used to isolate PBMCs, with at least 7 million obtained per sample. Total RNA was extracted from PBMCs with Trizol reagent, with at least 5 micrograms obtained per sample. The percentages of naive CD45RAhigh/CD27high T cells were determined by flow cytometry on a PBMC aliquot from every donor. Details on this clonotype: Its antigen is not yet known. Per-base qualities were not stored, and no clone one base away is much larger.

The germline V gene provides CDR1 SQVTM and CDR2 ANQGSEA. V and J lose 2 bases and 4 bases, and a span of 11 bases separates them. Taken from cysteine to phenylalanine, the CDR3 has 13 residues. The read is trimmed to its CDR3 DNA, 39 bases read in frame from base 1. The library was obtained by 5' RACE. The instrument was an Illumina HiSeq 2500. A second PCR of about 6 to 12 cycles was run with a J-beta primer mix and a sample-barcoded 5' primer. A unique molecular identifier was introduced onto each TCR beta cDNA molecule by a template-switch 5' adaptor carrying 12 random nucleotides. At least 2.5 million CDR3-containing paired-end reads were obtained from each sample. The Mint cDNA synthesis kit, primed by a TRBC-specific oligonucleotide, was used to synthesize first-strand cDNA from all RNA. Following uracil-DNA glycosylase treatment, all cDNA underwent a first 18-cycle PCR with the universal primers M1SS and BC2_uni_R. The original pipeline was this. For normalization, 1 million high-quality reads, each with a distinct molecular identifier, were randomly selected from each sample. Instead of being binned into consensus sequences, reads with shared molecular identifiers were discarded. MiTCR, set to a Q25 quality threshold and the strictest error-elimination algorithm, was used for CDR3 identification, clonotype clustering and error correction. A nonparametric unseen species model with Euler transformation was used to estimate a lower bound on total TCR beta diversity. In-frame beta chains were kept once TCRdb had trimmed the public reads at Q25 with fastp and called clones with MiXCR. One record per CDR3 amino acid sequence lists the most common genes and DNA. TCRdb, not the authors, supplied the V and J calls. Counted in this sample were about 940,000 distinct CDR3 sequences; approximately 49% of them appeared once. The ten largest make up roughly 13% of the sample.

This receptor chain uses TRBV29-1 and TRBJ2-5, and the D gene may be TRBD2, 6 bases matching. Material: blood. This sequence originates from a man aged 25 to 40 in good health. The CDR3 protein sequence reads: CSVETGVRETQYF. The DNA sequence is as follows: TGCAGCGTTGAAACGGGGGTCAGAGAGACCCAGTACTTC.